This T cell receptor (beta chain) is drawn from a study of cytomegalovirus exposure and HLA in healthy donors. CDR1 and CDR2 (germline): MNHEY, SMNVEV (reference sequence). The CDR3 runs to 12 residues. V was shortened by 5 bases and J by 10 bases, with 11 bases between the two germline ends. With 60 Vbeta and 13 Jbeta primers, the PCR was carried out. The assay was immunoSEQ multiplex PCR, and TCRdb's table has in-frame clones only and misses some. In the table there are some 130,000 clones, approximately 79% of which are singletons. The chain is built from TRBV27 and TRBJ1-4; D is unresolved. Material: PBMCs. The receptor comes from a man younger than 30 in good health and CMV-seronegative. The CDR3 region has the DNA TGTGCCAGCAGTCGGCCCGAGGGAAAACTGTTTTTT. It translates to CASSRPEGKLFF.